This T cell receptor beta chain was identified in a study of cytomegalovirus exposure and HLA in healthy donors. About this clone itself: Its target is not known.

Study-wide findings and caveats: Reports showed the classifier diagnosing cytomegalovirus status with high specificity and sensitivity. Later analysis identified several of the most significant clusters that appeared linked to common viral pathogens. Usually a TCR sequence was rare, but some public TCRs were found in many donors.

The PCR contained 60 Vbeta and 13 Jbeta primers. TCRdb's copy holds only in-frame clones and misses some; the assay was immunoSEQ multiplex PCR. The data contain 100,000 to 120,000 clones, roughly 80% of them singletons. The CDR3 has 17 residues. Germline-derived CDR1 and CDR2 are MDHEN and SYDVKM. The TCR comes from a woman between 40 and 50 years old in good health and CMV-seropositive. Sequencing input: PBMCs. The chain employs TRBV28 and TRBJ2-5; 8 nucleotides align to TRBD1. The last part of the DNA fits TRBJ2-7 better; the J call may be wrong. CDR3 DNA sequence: TGTGCCAGCAGTTTATCCCTCAGGGGGCACCTATCCTACGAGCAGTACTTC. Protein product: CASSLSLRGHLSYEQYF.